The 25 T cell receptor beta chains reported below all come from one sample, sequenced in a study of blood T cell repertoires in COVID-19. Using immunoSEQ multiplex PCR, the repertoire was profiled, and TCRdb retains in-frame clones only, with some absent. The table records about 190,000 clones, over 75% of them present only once. The sequenced material came from peripheral blood. The receptor set was obtained from a woman in her forties or fifties with acute or convalescent COVID-19.

CDR3 region: CASSQELRGTGKDTQYF. The CDR3 DNA sequence: TGTGCCAGCAGCCAAGAATTACGCGGGACAGGGAAAGATACGCAGTATTTT. J is TRBJ2-3 and V is TRBV14; 9 bases map to TRBD1. The CDR3 spans 17 residues. From germline, CDR1 is SGHDN and CDR2 FVKESK. V lost 0 bases to trimming and J lost 5 bases; unmatched junction nucleotides: 9.

This rearrangement joins TRBV14 to TRBJ2-1; 7 bases line up with TRBD1. This CDR3 comprises 15 residues. The ends lost 5 bases at V and 4 bases at J; junction bases unmatched: 8. Per germline, CDR1 SGHDN and CDR2 FVKESK. CDR3 sequence: CASSLLRDRYNEQFF. CDR3 nucleotide sequence: TGTGCCAGCAGCTTACTCCGGGACAGATACAATGAGCAGTTCTTC.

Here the CDR3 reads CASSQDYGFRGGYTF. The CDR3 bases are TGCGCCAGCAGCCAAGATTACGGCTTTAGGGGTGGCTACACCTTC. V gene TRBV4-3 combines with J gene TRBJ1-2; D possibly corresponds to TRBD1 (5 bases). Germline V gives CDR1 LGHNA, CDR2 YSLEER. V was trimmed by 0 bases and J by 7 bases, leaving 15 bases between them. The length of the CDR3 is 15 residues.

This chain links TRBV19 with TRBJ1-5, with 9 bases aligning to TRBD1. The ends lost 3 bases at V and 0 bases at J; junction bases unmatched: 12. Germline V lookup: CDR1 LNHDA, CDR2 SQIVND (reference sequence). CDR3 length: 19 amino acids. The CDR3 loop is CASSITGQGSPYSNQPQHF. CDR3 coding DNA: TGTGCCAGTAGTATCACTGGACAGGGGTCTCCCTATAGCAATCAGCCCCAGCATTTT. Complete variable domain (other parts from reference TRBV19 and TRBJ1-5): DGGITQSPKYLFRKEGQNVTLSCEQNLNHDAMYWYRQDPGQGLRLIYYSQIVNDFQKGDIAEGYSVSREKKESFPLTVTSAQKNPTAFYLCASSITGQGSPYSNQPQHFGDGTRLSIL.

This clone was observed a few times. The rearrangement links TRBV18 to TRBJ1-1, with D perhaps TRBD1 (5 bases). Germline V gene lookup returns CDR1 KGHSH and CDR2 LQKENI. CDR3 length equals 17 residues. V was trimmed by 1 base and J by 2 bases, leaving 17 bases between them. The CDR3 DNA sequence: TGTGCCAGCTCACCACAGTTGAAGATGGGACTCAACACTGAAGCTTTCTTT. Translated: CASSPQLKMGLNTEAFF.

The rearrangement links TRBV6-6 to TRBJ1-1; 11 bases map to TRBD1. Germline V gene data show CDR1 as MNHNY and CDR2 as SVGAGI (reference sequence). CDR3 size: 17 residues. The ends lost 5 bases at V and 4 bases at J; junction bases unmatched: 12. Here the CDR3 reads CASSPGTGGFTSTEAFF. CDR3 nucleotide sequence: TGTGCCAGCAGTCCCGGGACAGGGGGATTCACTAGCACTGAAGCTTTCTTT.

V usage is TRBV5-1 and J usage is TRBJ2-7, with 7 bases matching TRBD1. Germline V gene sequence: CDR1 SGHRS, CDR2 YFSETQ. The CDR3 extends over 16 amino acids. The ends lost 7 bases at V and 2 bases at J; junction bases unmatched: 15. In DNA, the CDR3 is TGCGCCAGCGGACTGGCGCGTGCGCAGGGGGCCTACGAGCAGTACTTC. Protein product: CASGLARAQGAYEQYF.

The genes are TRBV27 and TRBJ1-6; D unresolved. This CDR3 comprises 14 residues. The germline gives CDR1 MNHEY, CDR2 SMNVEV (reference sequence). V was shortened by 2 bases and J by 8 bases, with 10 bases between the two germline ends. CDR3: CASSLTDGYSPLHF. The DNA for the CDR3 is TGTGCCAGCAGTTTAACAGACGGTTATTCACCCCTCCACTTT.

The chain is built from TRBV6-6 and TRBJ1-5; no clear D gene. This CDR3 spans 16 amino acids. Trimming left V 2 bases short and J 4 bases short, with 15 bases between. The germline gives CDR1 MNHNY, CDR2 SVGAGI (reference sequence). The CDR3 loop reads CASSYTTTGRNQPQHF. The CDR3 coding sequence is TGTGCCAGCAGTTACACCACGACGGGGAGAAATCAGCCCCAGCATTTT.

This chain connects TRBV6-5 to TRBJ2-7, with TRBD2 matching 10 bases. The CDR3 spans 15 residues. Looked up from germline, CDR1 is MNHEY and CDR2 is SVGAGI. V shed 3 bases and J 0 bases; nucleotides not matched to a gene: 2. The CDR3 DNA sequence: TGTGCCAGCAGTTATAGCGGGGGGCCCTCCTACGAGCAGTACTTC. It is translated as CASSYSGGPSYEQYF.

This chain connects TRBV5-5 to TRBJ1-5; a weak D match, TRBD1 (5 bases). The germline V gene encodes CDR1 SGHKS and CDR2 YYEKEE (reference sequence). The ends were cut back, 4 bases at V and 7 bases at J, with 21 bases in the middle. The CDR3 length is 16 residues. The CDR3 DNA sequence: TGTGCCAGCAGCCCCATCGGACCGGGGGTAGGGCAGCCCCAGCATTTT. Translated: CASSPIGPGVGQPQHF.

This clone was detected only a few times. This rearrangement joins TRBV3-1 (or the pseudogene TRBV3-2) to TRBJ2-1, with a possible D match to TRBD1 (6 bases). Deletions cut 6 bases from V and 0 bases from J, with 12 bases between. The CDR3 spans 15 residues. Germline assignment: CDR1 LGHDT and CDR2 YNNKEL (reference sequence). The CDR3 nucleotides read TGTGCCAGCAGAGATCAGGGGAGCTCCTACAATGAGCAGTTCTTC. This codes for CASRDQGSSYNEQFF.

The chain carries TRBV28 and TRBJ1-1, with unresolved D. Trimming took off 3 bases at V and 11 bases at J, with 13 bases between the two ends. The CDR3 sequence is 12 residues long. Looked up from germline, CDR1 is MDHEN and CDR2 is SYDVKM. The DNA of the CDR3 is TGTGCCAGCAGTTTGTCCGGAGGCTTGGCTTTCTTT. It yields the protein CASSLSGGLAFF.

This clone was seen once. The chain employs TRBV27 and TRBJ1-6; 7 nucleotides align to TRBD1. The CDR3 covers 15 residues. Germline V CDR1 and CDR2: MNHEY, SMNVEV (reference sequence). V lost 1 base, J lost 5 bases, and 2 bases stayed unmatched. The CDR3 spells CASSLWGTDNSPLHF. The CDR3, as DNA: TGTGCCAGCAGTTTATGGGGGACAGATAATTCACCCCTCCACTTT.

The sample holds one count of this clone. V gene TRBV29-1 combines with J gene TRBJ1-1; no reliable D call. The V end lost 1 base, the J end lost 4 bases, and 7 bases lay between the germline ends. The length of the CDR3 is 12 residues. Germline assignment: CDR1 SQVTM and CDR2 ANQGSEA. As DNA, the CDR3 is TGCAGCGTTGAAGGTGTCTTCACTGAAGCTTTCTTT. The encoded protein is CSVEGVFTEAFF.

This chain links TRBV18 with TRBJ1-4; 8 bases are a match to TRBD1. Germline V CDR1 and CDR2: KGHSH, LQKENI. With V trimmed by 3 bases and J by 8 bases, 5 bases remained unmatched. This CDR3 region has 14 residues. Here the CDR3 reads CASSPRQGQEKLFF. The CDR3 region has the DNA TGTGCCAGCTCACCGAGACAGGGGCAAGAAAAACTGTTTTTT.

V is TRBV9 and J is TRBJ1-2; a weak D match, TRBD1 (5 bases). Germline CDR1 SGDLS, CDR2 YYNGEE. CDR3 length: 13 amino acids. With 0 bases removed from V and 8 bases from J, the gap between germline ends came to 11 bases. In DNA form, the CDR3 reads TGTGCCAGCAGCGTAGCTGAAGGGGTAGGCTACACCTTC. The encoded protein is CASSVAEGVGYTF.

The chain employs TRBV11-3 and TRBJ2-3, with D tentatively TRBD2 (6 bases). The CDR3 runs to 13 residues. Germline assignment: CDR1 SGHNT and CDR2 YENEEA. V shed 6 bases and J shed 3 bases, with 10 bases lying between them. CDR3 sequence: CASRAGPTDTQYF. In DNA, the CDR3 is TGTGCCAGCAGGGCGGGGCCTACAGATACGCAGTATTTT.

This sequence joins TRBV28 and TRBJ2-1, with TRBD2 matching over 10 bases. Trimming at V came to 2 bases and at J to 6 bases, leaving 4 bases not matched to a gene. CDR1 MDHEN and CDR2 SYDVKM come from the germline V gene. This CDR3 contains 15 residues. CDR3 nucleotide sequence: TGTGCCAGCAGTTTACCCTGGACTAGCGGCAATGAGCAGTTCTTC. Translating it yields CASSLPWTSGNEQFF. The full variable domain, rest sourced from reference TRBV28 and TRBJ2-1, is DVKVTQSSRYLVKRTGEKVFLECVQDMDHENMFWYRQDPGLGLRLIYFSYDVKMKEKGDIPEGYSVSREKKERFSLILESASTNQTSMYLCASSLPWTSGNEQFFGPGTRLTVL.

Relative to its sample, this clone is medium-sized. This chain uses TRBV6-2 or TRBV6-3 with TRBJ2-1; 8 bases match TRBD2. Germline-derived CDR1 and CDR2 are MNHEY and SVGEGT. The CDR3 consists of 16 residues. With V trimmed by 6 bases and J by 5 bases, 12 bases remained unmatched. This CDR3 reads CASRYTGGGGDNEQFF. The CDR3, as DNA: TGTGCCAGCAGATACACCGGGGGGGGAGGTGACAATGAGCAGTTCTTC.

This chain joins TRBV19 and TRBJ2-3; TRBD2 matches at 13 bases. CDR1 and CDR2 (germline): LNHDA, SQIVND (reference sequence). This CDR3 spans 17 amino acids. Unmatched junction bases numbered 8, after V lost 5 bases and J lost 3 bases. The CDR3 DNA reads as TGTGCCAGTAGTGCCCGGACTAGCGGGGGTTATACAGATACGCAGTATTTT. This encodes CASSARTSGGYTDTQYF.

Details on this clone: Distinct nucleotide sequences in the sample also encode this CDR3. The V and J genes are TRBV18 and TRBJ1-2, with 9 positions matching TRBD1. The CDR3 has 16 residues. V dropped 0 bases and J dropped 2; count of bases not matched to a gene: 4. Germline assignment: CDR1 KGHSH and CDR2 LQKENI. CDR3 loop: CASSPPGTGTNYGYTF. The CDR3 nucleotides read TGTGCCAGCTCACCACCGGGGACAGGGACCAACTATGGCTACACCTTC.

V is TRBV7-8 and J is TRBJ2-7, with TRBD1 as a possible D gene (5 bases). With 6 bases removed from V and 3 bases from J, the gap between germline ends came to 9 bases. CDR3 length: 12 amino acids. CDR1 is SGHVS, CDR2 FQNEAQ, per germline. DNA of the CDR3: TGTGCCAGCAGAACGACAGTCTACGAGCAGTACTTC. This codes for CASRTTVYEQYF.

The V and J genes are TRBV2 and TRBJ1-5, with D possibly matching TRBD1 (6 bases). The CDR3 extends over 15 amino acids. V gave up 5 bases and J gave up 7 bases, with 18 bases separating them. Germline-derived CDR1 and CDR2 are SNHLY and FYNNEI. In nucleotides, the CDR3 is TGTGCCAGCAGTCAAGGGGGAGGGGCTCGGCAGCCCCAGCATTTT. This codes for CASSQGGGARQPQHF.

This chain uses TRBV6-5 with TRBJ2-7; weak D call: TRBD2 (7 bases). CDR3 length: 15 residues. V dropped 2 bases and J dropped 1 base, with 12 bases sitting between them. Per the germline V gene, CDR1 is MNHEY and CDR2 is SVGAGI. The CDR3 here is CASSYLAGASYEQYF. In DNA, the CDR3 is TGTGCCAGCAGTTACCTGGCGGGGGCTTCCTACGAGCAGTACTTC.